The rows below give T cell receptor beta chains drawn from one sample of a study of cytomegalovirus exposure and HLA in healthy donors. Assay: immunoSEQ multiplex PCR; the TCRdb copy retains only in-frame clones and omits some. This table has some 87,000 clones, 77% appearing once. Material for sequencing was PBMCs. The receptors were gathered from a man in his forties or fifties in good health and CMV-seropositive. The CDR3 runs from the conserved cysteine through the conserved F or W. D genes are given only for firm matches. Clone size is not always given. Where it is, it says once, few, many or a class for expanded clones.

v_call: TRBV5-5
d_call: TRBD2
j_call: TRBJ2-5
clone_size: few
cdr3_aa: CASSLPSGVLQETQYF
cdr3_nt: TGTGCCAGCAGCTTGCCTAGCGGGGTCCTCCAAGAGACCCAGTACTTC

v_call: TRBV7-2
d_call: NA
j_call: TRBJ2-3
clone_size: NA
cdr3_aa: CASRKGVSTDTQYF
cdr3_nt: TGTGCCAGCCGCAAAGGGGTCAGCACAGATACGCAGTATTTT

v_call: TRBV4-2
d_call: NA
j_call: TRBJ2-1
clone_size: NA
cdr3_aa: CASSQDQGGNYNEQFF
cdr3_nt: TGTGCCAGCAGCCAAGATCAAGGGGGAAACTACAATGAGCAGTTCTTC

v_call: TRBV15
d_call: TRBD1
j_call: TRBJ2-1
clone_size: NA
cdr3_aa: CATSVRTGPYNEQFF
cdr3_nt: TGTGCCACCAGCGTTCGGACAGGGCCCTACAATGAGCAGTTCTTC

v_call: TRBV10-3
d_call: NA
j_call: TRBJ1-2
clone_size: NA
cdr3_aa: CAISGGDQGINGYTF
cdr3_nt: TGTGCCATCAGTGGTGGGGATCAGGGGATTAATGGCTACACCTTC

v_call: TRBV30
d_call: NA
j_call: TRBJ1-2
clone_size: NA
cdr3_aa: CAWSVNYGYTF
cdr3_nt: TGTGCCTGGAGCGTTAATTATGGCTACACCTTC

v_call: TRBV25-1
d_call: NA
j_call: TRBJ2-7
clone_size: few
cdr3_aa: CASSDDRFSDSYEQYF
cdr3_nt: TGTGCCAGCAGCGACGACAGGTTTTCGGACTCCTACGAGCAGTACTTC

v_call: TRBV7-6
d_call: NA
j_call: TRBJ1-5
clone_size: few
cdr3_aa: CASSPEAGEGRQPQNF
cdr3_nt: TGTGCCAGCAGCCCGGAGGCGGGGGAGGGAAGGCAGCCCCAGAATTTT

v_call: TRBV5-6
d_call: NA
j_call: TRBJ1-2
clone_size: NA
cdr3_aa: CASSLRTVTWEGYTF
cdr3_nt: TGTGCCAGCAGCCTCCGGACAGTGACTTGGGAGGGCTACACCTTC

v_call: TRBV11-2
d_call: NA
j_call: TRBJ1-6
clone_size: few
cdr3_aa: CASSSGTGSYNSPLHF
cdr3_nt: TGTGCCAGCAGCTCGGGCACAGGGTCCTATAATTCACCCCTCCACTTT

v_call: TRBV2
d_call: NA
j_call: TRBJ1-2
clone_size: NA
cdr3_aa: CASSAPRGRGYTF
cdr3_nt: TGTGCCAGCAGTGCTCCTCGAGGGAGGGGCTACACCTTC

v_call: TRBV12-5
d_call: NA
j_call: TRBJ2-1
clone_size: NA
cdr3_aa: CASGSTGSSYNEQFF
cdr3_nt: TGTGCTAGTGGTTCCACGGGGAGCTCCTACAATGAGCAGTTCTTC

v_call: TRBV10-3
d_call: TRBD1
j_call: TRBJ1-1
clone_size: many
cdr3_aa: CAITPDRGNAEAFF
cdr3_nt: TGTGCCATCACCCCGGACAGGGGGAACGCTGAAGCTTTCTTT

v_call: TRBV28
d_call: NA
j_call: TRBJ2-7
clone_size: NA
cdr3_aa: CASSPGSKPYEQYF
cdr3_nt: TGTGCCAGCAGCCCCGGGTCCAAGCCCTACGAGCAGTACTTC

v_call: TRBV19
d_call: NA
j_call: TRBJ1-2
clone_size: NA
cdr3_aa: CASSTQQGAYGYTF
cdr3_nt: TGTGCCAGTAGTACCCAACAGGGAGCGTATGGCTACACCTTC

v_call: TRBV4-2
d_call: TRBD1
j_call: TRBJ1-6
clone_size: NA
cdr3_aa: CASSQDGTGNGNSPLHF
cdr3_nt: TGTGCCAGCAGCCAAGATGGGACAGGGAATGGTAATTCACCCCTCCACTTT

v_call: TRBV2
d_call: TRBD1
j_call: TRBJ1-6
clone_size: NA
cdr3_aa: CASSSQQGSNSPLHF
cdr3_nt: TGTGCCAGCAGTTCCCAACAGGGGAGCAATTCACCCCTCCACTTT

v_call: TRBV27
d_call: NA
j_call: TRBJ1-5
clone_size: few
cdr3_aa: CASSLGGFGQPQHF
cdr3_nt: TGTGCCAGCAGTTTAGGCGGTTTCGGACAGCCCCAGCATTTT

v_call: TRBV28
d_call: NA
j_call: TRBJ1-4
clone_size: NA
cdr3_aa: CASKTGGEKLFF
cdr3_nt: TGTGCCAGCAAGACCGGAGGGGAAAAACTGTTTTTT

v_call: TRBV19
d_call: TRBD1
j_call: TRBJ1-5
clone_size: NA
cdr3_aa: CASSSSQGSQPQHF
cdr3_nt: TGTGCCAGTAGTAGCTCACAGGGGAGTCAGCCCCAGCATTTT

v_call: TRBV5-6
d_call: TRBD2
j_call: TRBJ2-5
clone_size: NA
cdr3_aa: CASSFGDSGGFQPRTQYF
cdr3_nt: TGTGCCAGCAGCTTTGGGGATAGCGGGGGGTTCCAGCCAAGGACCCAGTACTTC

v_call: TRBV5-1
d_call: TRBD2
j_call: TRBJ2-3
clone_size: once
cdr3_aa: CASSRTSPDTQYF
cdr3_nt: TGCGCCAGCAGCAGGACTAGCCCCGATACGCAGTATTTT

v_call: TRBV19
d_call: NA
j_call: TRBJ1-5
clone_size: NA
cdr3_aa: CASSIRDNQPQHF
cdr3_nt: TGTGCCAGTAGTATCAGGGACAATCAGCCCCAGCATTTT

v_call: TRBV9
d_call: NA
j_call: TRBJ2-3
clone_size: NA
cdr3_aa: CASTRGGTDTQYF
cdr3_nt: TGTGCCAGTACACGGGGAGGCACAGATACGCAGTATTTT

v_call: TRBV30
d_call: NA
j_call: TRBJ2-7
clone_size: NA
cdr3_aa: CAWSNSGVYEQYF
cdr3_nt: TGTGCCTGGAGTAACTCGGGGGTGTACGAGCAGTACTTC

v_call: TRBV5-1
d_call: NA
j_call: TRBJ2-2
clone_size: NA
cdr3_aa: CASSPGQNTGELFF
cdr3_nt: TGCGCCAGCAGCCCGGGACAGAACACCGGGGAGCTGTTTTTT